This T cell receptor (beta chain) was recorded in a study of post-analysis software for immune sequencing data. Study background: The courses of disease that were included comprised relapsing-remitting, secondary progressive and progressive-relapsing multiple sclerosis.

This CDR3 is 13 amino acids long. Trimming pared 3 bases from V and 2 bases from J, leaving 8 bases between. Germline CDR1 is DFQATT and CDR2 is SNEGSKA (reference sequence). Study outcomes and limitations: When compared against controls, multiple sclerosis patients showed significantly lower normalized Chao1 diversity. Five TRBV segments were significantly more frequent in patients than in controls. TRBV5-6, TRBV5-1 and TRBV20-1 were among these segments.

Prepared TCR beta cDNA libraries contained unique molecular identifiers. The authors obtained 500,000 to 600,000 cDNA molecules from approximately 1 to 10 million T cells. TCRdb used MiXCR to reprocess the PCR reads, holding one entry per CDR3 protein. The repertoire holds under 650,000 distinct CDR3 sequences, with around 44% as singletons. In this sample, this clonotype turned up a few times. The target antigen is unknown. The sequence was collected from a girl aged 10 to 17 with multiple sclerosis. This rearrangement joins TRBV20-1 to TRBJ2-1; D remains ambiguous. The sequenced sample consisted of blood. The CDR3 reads CSASATTYNEQFF. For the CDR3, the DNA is TGCAGTGCTAGCGCCACGACCTACAATGAGCAGTTCTTC.